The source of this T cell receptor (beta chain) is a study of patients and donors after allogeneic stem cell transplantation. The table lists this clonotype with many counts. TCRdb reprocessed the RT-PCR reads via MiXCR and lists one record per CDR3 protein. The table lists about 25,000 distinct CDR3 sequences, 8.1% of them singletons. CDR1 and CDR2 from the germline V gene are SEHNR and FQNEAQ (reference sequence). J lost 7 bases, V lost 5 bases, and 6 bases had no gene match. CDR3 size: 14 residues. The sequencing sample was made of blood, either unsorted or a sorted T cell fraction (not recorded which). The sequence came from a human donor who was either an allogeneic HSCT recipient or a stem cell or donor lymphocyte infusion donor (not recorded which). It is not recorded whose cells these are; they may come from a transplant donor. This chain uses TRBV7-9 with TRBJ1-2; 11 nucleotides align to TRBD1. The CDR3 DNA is TGTGCCAGCAGCCACGGACAGGGGGCTTCTGGCTACACCTTC. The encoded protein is CASSHGQGASGYTF.